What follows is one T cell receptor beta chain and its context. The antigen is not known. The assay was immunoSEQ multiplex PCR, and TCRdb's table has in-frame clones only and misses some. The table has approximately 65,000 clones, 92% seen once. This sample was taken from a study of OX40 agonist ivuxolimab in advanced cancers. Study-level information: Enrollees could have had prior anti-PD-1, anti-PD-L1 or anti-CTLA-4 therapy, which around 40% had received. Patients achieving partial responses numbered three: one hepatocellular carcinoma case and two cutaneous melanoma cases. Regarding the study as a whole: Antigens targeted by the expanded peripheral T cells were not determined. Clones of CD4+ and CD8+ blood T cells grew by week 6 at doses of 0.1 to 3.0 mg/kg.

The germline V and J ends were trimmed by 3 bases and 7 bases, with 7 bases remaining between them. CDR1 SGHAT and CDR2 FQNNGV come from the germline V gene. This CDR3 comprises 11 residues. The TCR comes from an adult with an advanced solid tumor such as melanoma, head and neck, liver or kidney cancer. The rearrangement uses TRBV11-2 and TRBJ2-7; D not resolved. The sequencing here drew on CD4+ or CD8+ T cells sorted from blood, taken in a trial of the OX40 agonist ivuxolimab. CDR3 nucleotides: TGTGCCAGCAGCTTGGAGCAGGAGCAGTACTTC. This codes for CASSLEQEQYF. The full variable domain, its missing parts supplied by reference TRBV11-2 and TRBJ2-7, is EAGVAQSPRYKIIEKRQSVAFWCNPISGHATLYWYQQILGQGPKLLIQFQNNGVVDDSQLPKDRFSAERLKGVDSTLKIQPAKLEDSAVYLCASSLEQEQYFGPGTRLTVT.